This TCR beta chain was sequenced for a study of spatial heterogeneity in lung cancer. One entry per CDR3 protein results from TCRdb running MiXCR on the 5' RACE reads. The sample contains roughly 60,000 distinct CDR3 sequences, less than 10% of which appear only once. Time point meaning: sample taken at primary tumor resection. The input material, whole RNA from tumor, nontumor lung or frozen PBMC, was sequenced unsorted. A few counts support this clonotype. Its cognate antigen is unknown. Study-wide results and caveats: Resection saw ubiquitous expanded tumor TCRs appear in blood more than follow-up did.

Trimming stripped 5 bases from V and 3 bases from J, with 17 bases between. Germline V gives CDR1 SGHVT, CDR2 SQSDAQ. The CDR3 extends over 16 amino acids. The V and J genes are TRBV7-4 and TRBJ1-5; weak D call: TRBD1 (6 bases). The sequence derives from a female donor with early-stage non-small cell lung cancer. Sequenced here: PBMCs, sampled at surgery. This CDR3 is CASSHSYRDTNQPQHF. CDR3 nucleotides: TGTGCCAGCAGCCACTCTTACAGGGACACCAATCAGCCCCAGCATTTT.